Presented here are 29 T cell receptor beta chains from one specimen sequenced in a study of blood T cell repertoires in COVID-19. Clones were read by immunoSEQ multiplex PCR, and TCRdb kept only the in-frame ones, dropping some. The table lists some 270,000 clones, 80% to 90% of them singletons. The sequenced sample was PBMCs or T cells enriched from blood (not recorded which). These TCRs come from a woman aged 45-59 years who had been exposed to COVID-19.

The chain is built from TRBV25-1 and TRBJ1-1; 12 nucleotides line up with TRBD1. V lost 6 bases, J lost 10 bases, and 3 bases stayed unmatched. The CDR3 runs to 12 residues. Looked up from germline, CDR1 is MGHDK and CDR2 is SYGVNS. CDR3 nucleotides: TGTGCCAGCAGGGGACAGGGGGCGGCAGCTTTCTTT. Translating gives CASRGQGAAAFF.

This rearrangement joins TRBV10-3 to TRBJ1-1; TRBD1 agrees at 11 bases. Germline V gene lookup returns CDR1 ENHRY and CDR2 SYGVKD. J was trimmed by 4 bases and V by 5 bases; bases with no gene match: 3. CDR3 length: 14 amino acids. CDR3 loop: CAISTGQGATEAFF. The CDR3 region has the DNA TGTGCCATCAGTACCGGACAGGGGGCCACTGAAGCTTTCTTT.

V and J are TRBV5-1 and TRBJ1-6, with 8 bases identical to TRBD1. J was trimmed by 3 bases and V by 1 base; bases with no gene match: 12. This CDR3 has 19 amino acids. The germline V gene has CDR1 SGHRS and CDR2 YFSETQ. CDR3 protein: CASSLKPSATGVYNSPLHF. In DNA, the CDR3 is TGCGCCAGCAGCTTGAAGCCCTCCGCGACAGGGGTCTATAATTCACCCCTCCACTTT.

The chain links TRBV28 to TRBJ2-3; TRBD1 is a possible D gene (6 bases). The CDR3 has 15 residues. Trimming took off 2 bases at V and 2 bases at J, with 11 bases between the two ends. The germline gives CDR1 MDHEN, CDR2 SYDVKM. The CDR3 region has the DNA TGTGCCAGCAGTTTACGGCAGGGGTACACAGATACGCAGTATTTT. Its translation: CASSLRQGYTDTQYF.

A single count supports this clone. This chain joins TRBV4-3 and TRBJ2-4; unclear D gene. CDR3 length equals 15 residues. CDR1 and CDR2 (germline): LGHNA, YSLEER. Trimming removed 1 base at V and 3 bases at J, with 10 bases between. The DNA of the CDR3 is TGCGCCAGCAGCCAAGGCGGAGATAACAAAAACATTCAGTACTTC. This sequence encodes CASSQGGDNKNIQYF.

The CDR3 spells CASSIRASGGDNEQFF. The CDR3 bases are TGTGCCAGTAGTATTCGGGCTAGCGGGGGGGACAATGAGCAGTTCTTC. The chain has TRBV19 and TRBJ2-1, with 12 bases identical to TRBD2. The germline V gene has CDR1 LNHDA and CDR2 SQIVND (reference sequence). The CDR3 is 16 amino acids. V dropped 3 bases and J dropped 5; count of bases not matched to a gene: 5.

This clone was seen once. The chain uses TRBV6-1 and TRBJ1-2; 7 nucleotides agree with TRBD1. The germline gives CDR1 MNHNS, CDR2 SASEGT. The CDR3 is made up of 15 amino acids. J lost 4 bases, V lost 2 bases, and 7 bases had no gene match. The CDR3 sequence: CASSEPGTVRYGYTF. The DNA of the CDR3 is TGTGCCAGCAGTGAACCCGGGACAGTCCGCTATGGCTACACCTTC.

The rearrangement links TRBV19 to TRBJ2-7; maybe TRBD2 (5 bases). The CDR3 has 11 residues. The V end was cut by 10 bases, the J end by 4 bases, with 11 bases between. Germline CDR1 and CDR2: LNHDA and SQIVND (reference sequence). In DNA, the CDR3 is TGTGCCACTAAGTGGGAGTACGAGCAGTACTTC. This sequence encodes CATKWEYEQYF.

V and J are TRBV25-1 and TRBJ1-1; D possibly corresponds to TRBD1 (5 bases). The germline CDR1 and CDR2 sequences are MGHDK and SYGVNS. This CDR3 has 13 amino acids. V was pared by 2 bases and J by 7 bases, with 11 bases between. In DNA, the CDR3 is TGTGCCAGCAGTGAAGCTGGGGCAAGTGAAGCTTTCTTT. This translates into CASSEAGASEAFF.

V and J are TRBV5-1 and TRBJ2-1; D may be TRBD2 (5 bases). The CDR3 covers 14 residues. V dropped 0 bases and J dropped 7 bases, with 11 bases sitting between them. Germline V gene lookup returns CDR1 SGHRS and CDR2 YFSETQ. CDR3 in DNA: TGCGCCAGCAGCTTGGCGGAGGTTGGGAATGAGCAGTTCTTC. It translates to CASSLAEVGNEQFF.

This clone was found a few times. A much larger clone differs from this one at a single base, so this may be a read error. This chain joins TRBV5-1 and TRBJ1-1; a weak D match, TRBD1 (5 bases). The CDR3 contains 14 residues. From germline, CDR1 is SGHRS and CDR2 YFSETQ. V was shortened by 1 base and J by 4 bases, with 11 bases between the two germline ends. The CDR3 DNA follows: TGCGCCAGCAGCTTGAGCAGGGTGGGCACTGAAGCTTTCTTT. Translating it yields CASSLSRVGTEAFF.

The chain employs TRBV7-7 and TRBJ2-3; no reliable D call. Germline V gene data show CDR1 as SSHAT and CDR2 as FNYEAQ (reference sequence). The CDR3 runs 12 residues. The V end lost 4 bases, the J end lost 8 bases, and 10 bases lay between the germline ends. The CDR3 sequence: CASSSDQVTQYF. Written as DNA, the CDR3 is TGTGCCAGCAGCTCGGATCAGGTTACGCAGTATTTT.

This chain uses TRBV5-1 with TRBJ2-5; 8 nucleotides agree with TRBD2. Germline CDR1 SGHRS, CDR2 YFSETQ. The CDR3 has 15 amino acids. V shed 2 bases and J 5 bases; nucleotides not matched to a gene: 8. CDR3 residues: CASSLAGALTETQYF. DNA for the CDR3: TGCGCCAGCAGCTTAGCGGGGGCCCTAACGGAGACCCAGTACTTC.

This chain links TRBV24-1 with TRBJ1-2; TRBD1 matches at 7 bases. The CDR3 spans 16 residues. Germline V gives CDR1 KGHDR, CDR2 SFDVKD. The junction had 10 bases not matched to a gene; V was cut back by 2 bases and J by 5 bases. CDR3 in DNA: TGTGCCACCAGTGATTCCCAGGGGGGTTTCGGATATGGCTACACCTTC. Its protein product is CATSDSQGGFGYGYTF.

The chain is built from TRBV6-4 and TRBJ1-1; the D gene is possibly TRBD1 (5 bases). V was pared by 3 bases and J by 10 bases, with 15 bases between. Germline lookup yields CDR1 MRHNA and CDR2 SNTAGT. The CDR3 is made up of 13 amino acids. As DNA, the CDR3 is TGTGCCAGCAGTGAATCTTCGGGGGTGAGAGCTTTCTTT. It yields the protein CASSESSGVRAFF.

The chain has TRBV12-3 or TRBV12-4 and TRBJ1-2; D remains ambiguous. The CDR3 contains 12 residues. With 7 bases removed from V and 6 bases from J, the gap between germline ends came to 12 bases. In nucleotides, the CDR3 is TGTGCCAGCACCGGTCCTGCGGATGGCTACACCTTC. Translation gives CASTGPADGYTF.

The chain combines TRBV4-3 with TRBJ1-2; tentatively, D is TRBD1 (5 bases). V was shortened by 4 bases and J by 2 bases, with 11 bases between the two germline ends. This CDR3 contains 14 residues. Germline V CDR1 and CDR2: LGHNA, YSLEER. For the CDR3, the DNA is TGCGCCAGCAGCCCGGGGCGGGGGAACTATGGCTACACCTTC. Translation: CASSPGRGNYGYTF.

The chain carries TRBV4-1 and TRBJ1-4; a weak D match, TRBD1 (5 bases). Germline V CDR1 and CDR2: MGHRA, YSYEKL. V lost 0 bases and J 8 bases, leaving 13 bases between the germline ends. This CDR3 is 15 amino acids long. The CDR3 loop is CASSQDGAGKEKLFF. As DNA, the CDR3 is TGCGCCAGCAGCCAAGATGGGGCTGGGAAGGAAAAACTGTTTTTT.

This sequence joins TRBV5-5 and TRBJ2-7, with 7 positions matching TRBD2. V lost 1 base to trimming and J lost 3 bases; unmatched junction nucleotides: 10. The CDR3 loop spans 16 amino acids. CDR1 SGHKS and CDR2 YYEKEE come from the germline V gene (reference sequence). CDR3 in DNA: TGTGCCAGCAGCTTGAATCCAGCGGGGTCCCTCTACGAGCAGTACTTC. It specifies CASSLNPAGSLYEQYF. Looking up the rest from reference TRBV5-5 and TRBJ2-7 gives the full variable domain: DAGVTQSPTHLIKTRGQQVTLRCSPISGHKSVSWYQQVLGQGPQFIFQYYEKEERGRGNFPDRFSARQFPNYSSELNVNALLLGDSALYLCASSLNPAGSLYEQYFGPGTRLTVT.

This clone was counted a few times. The chain carries TRBV2 and TRBJ2-7; perhaps TRBD1 as D (6 bases). This CDR3 has 15 amino acids. V lost 8 bases and J lost 3, with 20 bases in between. CDR1 SNHLY and CDR2 FYNNEI come from the germline V gene. CDR3 nucleotides: TGTGCCAGCCGCTTTGATCCGCGACAGGTCTACGAGCAGTACTTC. Its protein product is CASRFDPRQVYEQYF.

The chain is built from TRBV14 and TRBJ1-4, with D possibly TRBD1 on 6 matching bases. The germline CDR1 and CDR2 sequences are SGHDN and FVKESK. Trimming took off 0 bases at V and 0 bases at J, with 8 bases between the two ends. The length of the CDR3 is 16 residues. CDR3 protein: CASSQDRGATNEKLFF. In nucleotides, the CDR3 is TGTGCCAGCAGCCAAGACAGGGGCGCAACTAATGAAAAACTGTTTTTT.

The V gene is TRBV3-1 (or the pseudogene TRBV3-2), the J gene TRBJ2-7, with D possibly matching TRBD1 (6 bases). The CDR3 consists of 13 residues. V was cut by 7 bases and J by 6 bases, with 16 bases left in between. CDR1 and CDR2 (germline): LGHDT, YNNKEL (reference sequence). This CDR3 reads CASTPSRGGEQYF. The CDR3 DNA follows: TGTGCCAGCACCCCGAGCAGGGGTGGCGAGCAGTACTTC.

The chain combines TRBV12-3 or TRBV12-4 with TRBJ1-2; D perhaps matches TRBD1 (5 bases). This CDR3 contains 13 residues. V was shortened by 5 bases and J by 0 bases, with 7 bases between the two germline ends. The DNA of the CDR3 is TGTGCCAGCAGTGACAGTACTAACTATGGCTACACCTTC. Protein: CASSDSTNYGYTF.

CDR3 amino acids: CASSLAHGQPYEQYF. Written as DNA, the CDR3 is TGTGCCAGCAGCTTAGCGCACGGACAACCATACGAGCAGTACTTC. The chain carries TRBV7-2 and TRBJ2-7, with D possibly matching TRBD1 (5 bases). Germline CDR1 SGHTA, CDR2 FQGNSA. The CDR3 is 15 amino acids. Trimming removed 0 bases at V and 4 bases at J, with 13 bases between.

This sequence joins TRBV7-9 and TRBJ1-6; TRBD1 agrees at 7 bases. Trimming cost V 5 bases and J 7 bases; bases outside gene matches: 2. The V gene's germline CDR1 is SEHNR and CDR2 FQNEAQ (reference sequence). This CDR3 comprises 13 residues. As DNA, the CDR3 is TGTGCCAGCAGCGGACAGGCGAATTCACCCCTCCACTTT. It codes for CASSGQANSPLHF.

This clone was counted once. The CDR3: CASSAWGGPSSGNTIYF. The CDR3 nucleotides are TGTGCCAGCAGCGCTTGGGGAGGGCCCAGCTCTGGAAACACCATATATTTT. The gene calls are TRBV9 and TRBJ1-3; D remains ambiguous. Trimming took 3 bases from V and 0 from J, leaving 16 bases between them. This CDR3 comprises 17 residues. Germline CDR1 SGDLS, CDR2 YYNGEE.

The rearrangement joins TRBV27 to TRBJ1-2; D not certain. The length of the CDR3 is 15 residues. Germline V gene data show CDR1 as MNHEY and CDR2 as SMNVEV (reference sequence). The V gene lost 1 base and the J gene lost 0 bases, with 9 bases spanning the gap. CDR3 sequence reads: CASSLYGRTNYGYTF. The CDR3 DNA follows: TGTGCCAGCAGTTTATATGGGAGAACTAACTATGGCTACACCTTC.

This clone was recorded a few times. This sequence joins TRBV3-1 (or the pseudogene TRBV3-2) and TRBJ1-2; D uncertain. The CDR3 contains 14 residues. The V gene lost 1 base and the J gene lost 5 bases, with 11 bases spanning the gap. Germline loops: CDR1 LGHDT, CDR2 YNNKEL (reference sequence). The CDR3 loop is CASSQVPARYGYTF. The CDR3, as DNA: TGTGCCAGCAGCCAAGTGCCAGCCAGGTATGGCTACACCTTC.

The genes are TRBV5-1 and TRBJ2-7; D gene uncertain. The V gene's germline CDR1 is SGHRS and CDR2 YFSETQ. The CDR3 runs to 14 residues. V lost 2 bases, J lost 1 base, and 10 bases lay in between. CDR3 DNA: TGCGCCAGCAGCTTTTTGGCCCAGTCCTACGAGCAGTACTTC. It specifies CASSFLAQSYEQYF.